The 9 T cell receptor beta chains below all came from one sample that was sequenced in a study of blood T cell repertoires in COVID-19. Sequenced by immunoSEQ multiplex PCR; TCRdb stores in-frame clones only, minus some. This table holds more than 150,000 clones, approximately 80% found once. Sequenced material: peripheral blood. Source of these receptors: a human donor in a cohort sampled during active COVID-19.

This clone was observed a single time. The chain carries TRBV29-1 and TRBJ1-1; possible D gene TRBD1, 6 bases. CDR3 length: 13 residues. Germline V gene lookup returns CDR1 SQVTM and CDR2 ANQGSEA. Trimming removed 3 bases at V and 1 base at J, with 9 bases between. The CDR3 reads CSVDTGQNTEAFF. CDR3 nucleotide sequence: TGCAGCGTTGATACGGGACAGAACACTGAAGCTTTCTTT.

The chain uses TRBV6-6 and TRBJ2-5; TRBD2 aligns across 7 bases. The CDR3 is made up of 15 amino acids. V lost 5 bases and J lost 4; bases outside the gene matches: 10. Germline loops: CDR1 MNHNY, CDR2 SVGAGI (reference sequence). The DNA for the CDR3 is TGTGCCAGCAGTCCCCCGGGGGAGCGGGGAGAGACCCAGTACTTC. This encodes CASSPPGERGETQYF.

The J gene is TRBJ1-1, the V gene TRBV6-5; unclear D gene. CDR1 and CDR2 (germline): MNHEY, SVGAGI. With 6 bases removed from V and 11 bases from J, the gap between germline ends came to 22 bases. This CDR3 is built from 14 residues. The CDR3 coding sequence is TGTGCCAGCAGGAGTTCCCCTGCTCAAAAGATGGCTTTCTTT. It encodes CASRSSPAQKMAFF.

J is TRBJ2-7 and V is TRBV6-1; 10 nucleotides align to TRBD2. Germline V gene lookup returns CDR1 MNHNS and CDR2 SASEGT. With V trimmed by 2 bases and J by 7 bases, 8 bases remained unmatched. This CDR3 spans 15 amino acids. The CDR3 sequence is CASSEMVAGGGEQYF. In DNA, the CDR3 is TGTGCCAGCAGTGAAATGGTAGCGGGGGGCGGGGAGCAGTACTTC.

By share, this clone ranks as medium-sized. Other nucleotide sequences from this sample produce the same CDR3. The V and J genes are TRBV3-1 (or the pseudogene TRBV3-2) and TRBJ2-7, with TRBD1 matching over 8 bases. CDR3 size: 16 residues. V dropped 4 bases and J dropped 2; count of bases not matched to a gene: 10. CDR1 is LGHDT, CDR2 YNNKEL, per germline (reference sequence). In DNA form, the CDR3 reads TGTGCCAGCAGCCCCGATGGAGGGACAGGCCCCTACGAGCAGTACTTC. Encoded protein: CASSPDGGTGPYEQYF.

This clone was counted a few times. The genes are TRBV5-8 and TRBJ2-7; 8 positions agree with TRBD1. The CDR3 is made up of 16 amino acids. The junction had 9 bases not matched to a gene; V was cut back by 3 bases and J by 1 base. The germline V gene has CDR1 SGHTS and CDR2 YDEGEE. The DNA of the CDR3 is TGTGCCAGCAGCTGGGGCAGGGGGCCTCAATCCTACGAGCAGTACTTC. Its translation is CASSWGRGPQSYEQYF.

The chain couples TRBV20-1 to TRBJ1-2; D uncertain. Deletions cut 3 bases from V and 7 bases from J, with 9 bases between. Looked up from germline, CDR1 is DFQATT and CDR2 is SNEGSKA (reference sequence). The CDR3 loop spans 11 amino acids. In DNA, the CDR3 is TGCAGTGCTAGTGTGCGGGGTGGCTACACCTTC. Its protein is CSASVRGGYTF.

This clone was seen a few times. The chain is built from TRBV7-9 and TRBJ1-1, with unresolved D. The V gene lost 3 bases and the J gene lost 2 bases, with 7 bases spanning the gap. This CDR3 region has 13 residues. CDR1 is SEHNR, CDR2 FQNEAQ, per germline (reference sequence). DNA of the CDR3: TGTGCCAGCAGCTTTCCAGAAAACACTGAAGCTTTCTTT. Translation gives CASSFPENTEAFF.

The CDR3 DNA reads TGTGCCAGCAGGACCCTAGCGGGGGGGCTGGATGAGCAGTTCTTC. Protein sequence: CASRTLAGGLDEQFF. This chain joins TRBV2 and TRBJ2-1; 12 bases align to TRBD2. The CDR3 loop spans 15 amino acids. Germline CDR1 reads SNHLY; CDR2 reads FYNNEI. J lost 8 bases, V lost 6 bases, and 8 bases had no gene match.